A single sample is the source of the 7 T cell receptor beta chains below, sequenced in a study of T cell responses to AZD1222 COVID-19 vaccine. TCRdb keeps only in-frame clones here, not all; method: immunoSEQ multiplex PCR. The sample gives over 60,000 clones, about nine tenths of which show up once; approximately 25% is in the top ten. This specimen was peripheral blood, taken on day 0 of AZD1222 vaccination. Source of these receptors: an adult in good health.

The chain has TRBV6-5 and TRBJ2-7; 9 nucleotides match TRBD1. The trim removed 0 bases at V and 6 bases at J, leaving 3 bases unmatched. The CDR3 covers 14 residues. Germline CDR1 and CDR2: MNHEY and SVGAGI. CDR3 sequence reads: CASSYSQGAIEQYF. In DNA form, the CDR3 reads TGTGCCAGCAGTTACTCACAGGGGGCAATCGAGCAGTACTTC.

A note on this clone: A read error may produce the germline difference seen at one junction end. V is TRBV12-3 or TRBV12-4 and J is TRBJ1-2, with 9 bases fitting TRBD1. There are 13 residues in the CDR3. CDR3 nucleotides: TGTGCCAGCAGTCTACAGGGGGCGGGGGGCTGCACCTTC. It is translated as CASSLQGAGGCTF.

The table lists this clone with a few counts. At the DNA level, this CDR3 is encoded by other sequences in the same sample as well. The rearrangement joins TRBV11-3 to TRBJ2-5; possibly TRBD2 for D (6 bases). The CDR3 contains 13 residues. Germline V gives CDR1 SGHNT, CDR2 YENEEA. Trimming pared 2 bases from V and 3 bases from J, leaving 7 bases between. The CDR3 here is CASSLRGEETQYF. As DNA, the CDR3 is TGTGCCAGCAGCTTACGCGGGGAAGAGACCCAGTACTTC.

The chain is built from TRBV24-1 and TRBJ2-3, with D possibly TRBD1 on 6 matching bases. V was shortened by 3 bases and J by 6 bases, with 15 bases between the two germline ends. This CDR3 contains 15 residues. Germline V gene data show CDR1 as KGHDR and CDR2 as SFDVKD. The CDR3 protein is CATSDNRVSVDTQYF. CDR3 bases: TGTGCCACCAGTGATAACAGGGTTTCAGTGGATACGCAGTATTTT.

This rearrangement joins TRBV9 to TRBJ1-2, with 7 bases that match TRBD1. In germline, CDR1 is SGDLS, CDR2 YYNGEE. Trimming cost V 4 bases and J 4 bases; bases outside gene matches: 10. There are 15 residues in the CDR3. In DNA form, the CDR3 reads TGTGCCAGCAGCCCCCGACAGGGCCCCTTCTATGGCTACACCTTC. It specifies CASSPRQGPFYGYTF.

The chain is built from TRBV4-3 and TRBJ2-7; D call uncertain. This CDR3 is 12 amino acids long. The V end was cut by 0 bases, the J end by 7 bases, with 7 bases between. The V gene's germline CDR1 is LGHNA and CDR2 YSLEER. The CDR3 sequence is CASSQDVGEQYF. The CDR3 DNA follows: TGCGCCAGCAGCCAAGATGTAGGGGAGCAGTACTTC.

The chain links TRBV2 to TRBJ2-3; 7 bases align to TRBD1. The V gene end was trimmed by 6 bases and the J gene end by 10 bases; junction bases not matched to a gene: 7. This CDR3 contains 12 residues. CDR1 and CDR2 (germline): SNHLY, FYNNEI. The CDR3 reads CASRIRDRAQYF. The CDR3 DNA is TGTGCCAGCAGGATCCGGGACAGAGCGCAGTATTTT.